One T cell receptor (beta chain) is described in this entry. The data derive from a study of CD8 T cells in Susac syndrome. Study-wide context: Blood was drawn from patients with Susac syndrome. At that point, they were therapy-naive, on corticosteroids, or on intravenous immunoglobulin alone.

Negative isolation yielded CD4+ and CD8+ T cells, and FACS enriched TEMRA cells. It was with random hexamers that about 0.45 to 1 ug RNA was reverse transcribed. TCRdb used MiXCR to reprocess the immunoSEQ multiplex PCR reads, holding one entry per CDR3 protein. The data contain approximately 54,000 distinct CDR3 sequences, around 95% of them singletons. With 6 bases removed from V and 1 base from J, the gap between germline ends came to 7 bases. Germline values: CDR1 ENHRY, CDR2 SYGVKD. This CDR3 comprises 13 residues. Sample: CD8+ T cells from PBMCs. The TCR comes from a human donor with Susac syndrome. The rearrangement links TRBV10-3 to TRBJ2-1; tentative D call: TRBD2 (5 bases). CDR3: CAIRRVSYNEQFF. CDR3 bases: TGTGCCATCAGGAGGGTTTCCTACAATGAGCAGTTCTTC.